These 21 T cell receptor beta chains were sequenced from one sample in a study of OX40 agonist ivuxolimab in advanced cancers. The data were produced by immunoSEQ multiplex PCR, yet TCRdb's version contains in-frame clones alone and is incomplete. This table has about 60,000 clones, approximately 90% appearing once. This sample comprised CD4+ or CD8+ T cells sorted from blood, obtained in a trial of the OX40 agonist ivuxolimab. Every receptor here comes from an adult with an advanced solid tumor such as melanoma, head and neck, liver or kidney cancer.

On this clone itself: In the same sample, other DNA sequences code for this CDR3. The J gene is TRBJ1-1, the V gene TRBV5-1; weak D call: TRBD1 (5 bases). This CDR3 is 16 amino acids long. The V and J ends lost 2 bases and 4 bases respectively, with 18 bases between them. Germline values: CDR1 SGHRS, CDR2 YFSETQ. In nucleotides, the CDR3 is TGCGCCAGCAGCTTATCCCCGGGACCTGGGGCCACTGAAGCTTTCTTT. Translation: CASSLSPGPGATEAFF.

The J gene is TRBJ1-5, the V gene TRBV28; tentative D call: TRBD1 (5 bases). V lost 8 bases and J lost 2, with 13 bases in between. The germline CDR1 and CDR2 sequences are MDHEN and SYDVKM. The CDR3 is 14 residues long. The CDR3 nucleotides are TGTGCCAGCCTAAAAATGGGGGGCAATCAGCCCCAGCATTTT. The encoded protein is CASLKMGGNQPQHF.

CDR3 in amino acids: CASSFSGGYKETQYF. The CDR3 nucleotides read TGTGCCAGCAGCTTTTCGGGAGGGTATAAAGAGACCCAGTACTTC. The J gene is TRBJ2-5, the V gene TRBV7-2; 8 bases map to TRBD2. CDR3 length equals 15 residues. Trimming removed 3 bases from V and 3 bases from J; junction bases left unmatched: 6. Germline values: CDR1 SGHTA, CDR2 FQGNSA.

The V and J genes are TRBV27 and TRBJ2-7; D is unresolved. CDR1 and CDR2 from the germline V gene are MNHEY and SMNVEV (reference sequence). Trimming shortened V by 0 bases and J by 0 bases, and 6 bases separated the two germline ends. The CDR3 sequence is 14 residues long. DNA of the CDR3: TGTGCCAGCAGTTTATCCAGGACCTCCTACGAGCAGTACTTC. Protein product: CASSLSRTSYEQYF.

The CDR3 region is CASSIMWGSGQPQHF. CDR3 nucleotides: TGTGCCAGTAGTATTATGTGGGGGTCAGGACAGCCCCAGCATTTT. The V call is TRBV19, the J call TRBJ1-5, with D perhaps matching TRBD1 (5 bases). The V and J ends lost 3 bases and 7 bases respectively, with 16 bases between them. Germline V gene sequence: CDR1 LNHDA, CDR2 SQIVND (reference sequence). CDR3 size: 15 residues.

The rearrangement links TRBV15 to TRBJ1-5, with 9 bases matching TRBD1. After removal of 0 bases from V and 7 bases from J, the junction contained 1 base not matched to a gene. The CDR3 spans 14 residues. The germline V gene encodes CDR1 LNHNV and CDR2 YYDKDF (reference sequence). CDR3 coding DNA: TGTGCCACCAGCAGAGAACAGGGGGCCCAGCCCCAGCATTTT. This gives the protein CATSREQGAQPQHF. The whole variable domain, filled in from reference TRBV15 and TRBJ1-5, reads DAMVIQNPRYQVTQFGKPVTLSCSQTLNHNVMYWYQQKSSQAPKLLFHYYDKDFNNEADTPDNFQSRRPNTSFCFLDIRSPGLGDTAMYLCATSREQGAQPQHFGDGTRLSIL.

The chain couples TRBV10-3 to TRBJ2-7, with 10 positions matching TRBD1. Germline V CDR1 and CDR2: ENHRY, SYGVKD. V was clipped by 4 bases and J by 6 bases; unmatched bases: 6. The CDR3 is 14 amino acids. The CDR3 DNA reads TGTGCCATCAGTGGACAGGGGGCTACCGTCGAGCAGTACTTC. Encoded protein: CAISGQGATVEQYF.

The chain combines TRBV7-3 with TRBJ1-1; 10 bases map to TRBD1. The CDR3 is 15 residues long. The germline CDR1 and CDR2 sequences are SGHTA and FQGTGA. The V segment lost 3 bases and the J segment 4 bases; nucleotides outside the gene matches: 5. The chain's CDR3 is CASSLDRGTGTEAFF. The CDR3, as DNA: TGTGCCAGCAGCTTGGACAGGGGGACGGGCACTGAAGCTTTCTTT.

This rearrangement joins TRBV10-3 to TRBJ2-1; 8 positions match TRBD2. The CDR3 covers 12 residues. V was clipped by 11 bases and J by 5 bases; unmatched bases: 5. Per germline, CDR1 ENHRY and CDR2 SYGVKD. The CDR3 DNA follows: TGTGCCTCGTCACTAGCGGACAATGAGCAGTTCTTC. This sequence encodes CASSLADNEQFF.

This clone is a singleton in its sample. This chain connects TRBV2 to TRBJ2-3; a weak D match, TRBD1 (6 bases). CDR3 length: 15 residues. Trimming pared 6 bases from V and 1 base from J, leaving 14 bases between. Germline V gives CDR1 SNHLY, CDR2 FYNNEI. CDR3 nucleotide sequence: TGTGCCAGCAGGGTAGGGGACACGGGCACAGATACGCAGTATTTT. Its translation: CASRVGDTGTDTQYF.

The chain uses TRBV10-3 and TRBJ1-1; D may be TRBD1 (6 bases). The CDR3 is 12 residues long. Germline lookup yields CDR1 ENHRY and CDR2 SYGVKD. Deletions cut 10 bases from V and 1 base from J, with 10 bases between. The DNA for the CDR3 is TGTGCCACCAAAGGGGGGAACACTGAAGCTTTCTTT. Amino acids: CATKGGNTEAFF.

The chain recombines TRBV27 with TRBJ2-6; 8 bases agree with TRBD1. With V trimmed by 6 bases and J by 4 bases, 5 bases remained unmatched. There are 15 residues in the CDR3. The germline V gene has CDR1 MNHEY and CDR2 SMNVEV (reference sequence). The CDR3 sequence is CASRPDRVGANVLTF. The DNA of the CDR3 is TGTGCCAGCAGACCGGACAGGGTAGGGGCCAACGTCCTGACTTTC.

This chain joins TRBV15 and TRBJ1-2; TRBD1 matches 9 bases. The CDR3 extends over 15 amino acids. Trimming cost V 1 base and J 1 base; bases outside gene matches: 1. Germline values: CDR1 LNHNV, CDR2 YYDKDF (reference sequence). The CDR3 loop is CATSRGQGGNYGYTF. The DNA for the CDR3 is TGTGCCACCAGCAGAGGACAGGGGGGTAACTATGGCTACACCTTC.

The chain employs TRBV11-3 and TRBJ2-5; 8 positions match TRBD1. The CDR3 length is 14 residues. Trimming at V came to 6 bases and at J to 4 bases, leaving 7 bases not matched to a gene. Germline loops: CDR1 SGHNT, CDR2 YENEEA. CDR3 sequence (DNA): TGTGCCAGCAGTTTAACCGGACAGGGAGAGACCCAGTACTTC. Encoded protein: CASSLTGQGETQYF.

The V gene is TRBV19, the J gene TRBJ2-6; weak D call: TRBD1 (6 bases). Germline loops: CDR1 LNHDA, CDR2 SQIVND (reference sequence). CDR3 size: 15 residues. The germline V and J ends were trimmed by 1 base and 2 bases, with 6 bases remaining between them. The CDR3 nucleotides read TGTGCCAGTAGTATAGCAGGGGCTGGGGCCAACGTCCTGACTTTC. Protein product: CASSIAGAGANVLTF.

The CDR3 protein is CASTLGTGTYSNQPQHF. CDR3 in DNA: TGTGCCAGCACCCTGGGGACAGGGACGTATAGCAATCAGCCCCAGCATTTT. The chain combines TRBV28 with TRBJ1-5, with 9 bases aligning to TRBD1. With 7 bases clipped from V and 0 bases from J, the junction kept 10 bases outside the gene matches. CDR1 is MDHEN and CDR2 is SYDVKM in the germline V gene. The CDR3 is made up of 17 amino acids.

This rearrangement joins TRBV28 to TRBJ2-6, with 7 bases fitting TRBD1. The length of the CDR3 is 20 residues. Germline V lookup: CDR1 MDHEN, CDR2 SYDVKM. J was trimmed by 4 bases and V by 4 bases; bases with no gene match: 19. This chain's CDR3 is CASSSSGPTGFPSGANVLTF. As DNA, the CDR3 is TGTGCCAGCAGTTCCTCCGGACCGACAGGGTTCCCTTCGGGGGCCAACGTCCTGACTTTC.

The CDR3 DNA reads TGTGCCAGCAGCCAAGATGAACTAGCGGGGGTACTGTCGGCCACACCCTACGAGCAGTACTTC. This encodes CASSQDELAGVLSATPYEQYF. The rearrangement links TRBV14 to TRBJ2-7; 11 positions match TRBD2. The junction had 18 bases not matched to a gene; V was cut back by 0 bases and J by 2 bases. The CDR3 covers 21 residues. Germline CDR1 is SGHDN and CDR2 is FVKESK.

This chain uses TRBV10-1 with TRBJ1-1; 8 bases agree with TRBD1. V lost 7 bases and J lost 6; bases outside the gene matches: 7. CDR1 is WNHNN, CDR2 SYGVQD, per germline (reference sequence). The CDR3 loop spans 13 amino acids. This chain's CDR3 is CASKGQGAAEAFF. As DNA, the CDR3 is TGCGCCAGCAAGGGCCAGGGGGCTGCTGAAGCTTTCTTT.

The rearrangement uses TRBV6-1 and TRBJ2-5, with a weak D call TRBD1 (6 bases). The CDR3 contains 13 residues. V was shortened by 8 bases and J by 1 base, with 11 bases between the two germline ends. CDR1 is MNHNS and CDR2 is SASEGT in the germline V gene. CDR3 amino acids: CASSRTAQETQYF. The CDR3 DNA follows: TGTGCCAGCTCGAGGACAGCCCAAGAGACCCAGTACTTC.

The chain joins TRBV6-5 to TRBJ1-5; TRBD1 matches at 9 bases. The J segment lost 5 bases and the V segment lost 7 bases, leaving 6 bases of the junction unmatched. The CDR3 sequence is 14 residues long. Germline CDR1 is MNHEY and CDR2 is SVGAGI. The CDR3 sequence: CASILRQGDQPQHF. CDR3 DNA: TGTGCCAGCATATTACGACAGGGGGATCAGCCCCAGCATTTT.